The 22 T cell receptor beta chains below all came from one sample that was sequenced in a study of blood T cell repertoires in COVID-19. Using immunoSEQ multiplex PCR, the repertoire was profiled, and TCRdb retains in-frame clones only, with some absent. The data contain 95,000 to 150,000 clones, approximately 90% of them singletons. Sequencing was carried out using peripheral blood. The receptors come from a man aged 35 to 55 with acute or convalescent COVID-19.

This chain connects TRBV18 to TRBJ2-7; 9 bases line up with TRBD1. Trimming at V came to 3 bases and at J to 5 bases, leaving 8 bases not matched to a gene. This CDR3 has 15 residues. The germline V gene has CDR1 KGHSH and CDR2 LQKENI. The CDR3 here is CASSPGTGYSHEQYF. The CDR3 DNA is TGTGCCAGCTCACCTGGGACAGGGTATTCCCACGAGCAGTACTTC.

The gene calls are TRBV5-4 and TRBJ1-1; the match to TRBD1 covers 9 bases. The ends lost 2 bases at V and 5 bases at J; junction bases unmatched: 4. The CDR3 is 14 amino acids. Germline V lookup: CDR1 SGHNT, CDR2 YYREEE (reference sequence). The CDR3 region is CASSFGTGLTEAFF. CDR3 sequence (DNA): TGTGCCAGCAGCTTCGGGACAGGGCTTACTGAAGCTTTCTTT. Variable domain in full (rest from reference TRBV5-4 and TRBJ1-1): ETGVTQSPTHLIKTRGQQVTLRCSSQSGHNTVSWYQQALGQGPQFIFQYYREEENGRGNFPPRFSGLQFPNYSSELNVNALELDDSALYLCASSFGTGLTEAFFGQGTRLTVV.

The chain couples TRBV18 to TRBJ1-6, with TRBD1 matching over 10 bases. The trim removed 4 bases at V and 8 bases at J, leaving 5 bases unmatched. The CDR3 totals 15 residues. Germline CDR1 and CDR2: KGHSH and LQKENI. This CDR3 reads CASSLGTGDHSPLHF. Written as DNA, the CDR3 is TGTGCCAGCTCACTTGGGACAGGGGATCATTCACCCCTCCACTTT.

V usage is TRBV19 and J usage is TRBJ1-4; D is perhaps TRBD1 (5 bases). Trimming took 6 bases from V and 10 from J, leaving 21 bases between them. The germline gives CDR1 LNHDA, CDR2 SQIVND (reference sequence). The CDR3 spans 15 residues. The CDR3 DNA follows: TGTGCCAGTAGCCGAGGACCGGACGGCGGGGGAAAACTGTTTTTT. It encodes CASSRGPDGGGKLFF.

This chain's CDR3 is CASSYSGREDTQYF. CDR3 DNA: TGTGCCAGCAGCTATAGCGGGAGGGAAGATACGCAGTATTTT. The chain employs TRBV11-3 and TRBJ2-3; 11 nucleotides align to TRBD2. Germline V lookup: CDR1 SGHNT, CDR2 YENEEA. V trimming: 4 bases; J trimming: 5 bases; junction bases outside the gene matches: 2. The CDR3 spans 14 residues.

The chain joins TRBV14 to TRBJ2-1; 8 positions match TRBD2. Germline assignment: CDR1 SGHDN and CDR2 FVKESK. The J segment lost 0 bases and the V segment lost 0 bases, leaving 7 bases of the junction unmatched. This CDR3 is built from 18 residues. The CDR3 loop reads CASSQDTSGFFSYNEQFF. CDR3 sequence (DNA): TGTGCCAGCAGCCAAGATACTAGCGGTTTCTTCTCCTACAATGAGCAGTTCTTC. Full variable domain (rest looked up from reference TRBV14 and TRBJ2-1): EAGVTQFPSHSVIEKGQTVTLRCDPISGHDNLYWYRRVMGKEIKFLLHFVKESKQDESGMPNNRFLAERTGGTYSTLKVQPAELEDSGVYFCASSQDTSGFFSYNEQFFGPGTRLTVL.

The J gene is TRBJ2-5, the V gene TRBV6-6; possibly TRBD2 for D (6 bases). The germline V and J ends were trimmed by 10 bases and 5 bases, with 20 bases remaining between them. The CDR3 totals 14 residues. Per germline, CDR1 MNHNY and CDR2 SVGAGI (reference sequence). The CDR3 spells CATARDLAVETQYF. As DNA, the CDR3 is TGTGCCACCGCACGGGACTTGGCAGTTGAGACCCAGTACTTC.

The rearrangement uses TRBV11-3 and TRBJ2-2, with D unclear. The germline V gene encodes CDR1 SGHNT and CDR2 YENEEA. This CDR3 comprises 15 residues. V was pared by 5 bases and J by 0 bases, with 10 bases between. Here the CDR3 DNA reads TGTGCCAGCAGCAGCAGCGTGACGAACACCGGGGAGCTGTTTTTT. Translating it yields CASSSSVTNTGELFF.

The chain has TRBV12-3 or TRBV12-4 and TRBJ2-3, with D maybe TRBD1 (5 bases). This CDR3 has 12 amino acids. V dropped 6 bases and J dropped 4 bases, with 8 bases sitting between them. DNA of the CDR3: TGTGCCAGCAGGACAGCCGCAGATACGCAGTATTTT. Translating gives CASRTAADTQYF.

The rearrangement uses TRBV10-3 and TRBJ1-4; the match to TRBD1 covers 8 bases. Germline lookup yields CDR1 ENHRY and CDR2 SYGVKD. The CDR3 runs 14 residues. V was pared by 6 bases and J by 5 bases, with 5 bases of the junction left unmatched. CDR3 protein: CAISAGGWNEKLFF. Written as DNA, the CDR3 is TGTGCCATCAGCGCAGGGGGCTGGAATGAAAAACTGTTTTTT.

J is TRBJ1-1 and V is TRBV21-1; the table's D call, TRBD1, was not checked against the DNA. TRBV21-1 is designated a pseudogene. The CDR3 covers 12 residues. The CDR3 loop is CANGQTNTEAFF. The CDR3 DNA reads as TGTGCCAACGGACAGACGAACACTGAAGCTTTCTTT.

The rearrangement joins TRBV5-4 to TRBJ2-1; 7 bases map to TRBD2. From germline, CDR1 is SGHNT and CDR2 YYREEE (reference sequence). This CDR3 spans 17 amino acids. Unmatched junction bases numbered 7, after V lost 0 bases and J lost 1 base. DNA for the CDR3: TGTGCCAGCAGCTTGGGTTCTAGCGGCCCTTCCTACAATGAGCAGTTCTTC. Translation gives CASSLGSSGPSYNEQFF.

This clone turned up a few times. The chain links TRBV9 to TRBJ2-4; tentative D call: TRBD2 (6 bases). Germline-derived CDR1 and CDR2 are SGDLS and YYNGEE. The CDR3 loop spans 13 amino acids. The V gene lost 0 bases and the J gene lost 8 bases, with 9 bases spanning the gap. As DNA, the CDR3 is TGTGCCAGCAGCGTAGGACTAGAGGACATTCAGTACTTC. Encoded protein: CASSVGLEDIQYF.

V is TRBV5-1 and J is TRBJ2-5, with D perhaps matching TRBD1 (6 bases). Looked up from germline, CDR1 is SGHRS and CDR2 is YFSETQ. The V end lost 0 bases, the J end lost 2 bases, and 11 bases lay between the germline ends. CDR3 length: 15 amino acids. The chain's CDR3 is CASSLGTTGQETQYF. CDR3 nucleotides: TGCGCCAGCAGCTTGGGCACGACAGGTCAAGAGACCCAGTACTTC. The whole variable domain, remainder taken from reference TRBV5-1 and TRBJ2-5, is KAGVTQTPRYLIKTRGQQVTLSCSPISGHRSVSWYQQTPGQGLQFLFEYFSETQRNKGNFPGRFSGRQFSNSRSEMNVSTLELGDSALYLCASSLGTTGQETQYFGPGTRLLVL.

V gene TRBV7-6 combines with J gene TRBJ2-7; 7 bases map to TRBD1. The CDR3 is made up of 14 amino acids. Germline lookup yields CDR1 SGHVS and CDR2 FNYEAQ. V lost 3 bases, J lost 0 bases, and 2 bases stayed unmatched. The CDR3: CASSLTGSSYEQYF. The CDR3 nucleotides read TGTGCCAGCAGCTTGACAGGGAGCTCCTACGAGCAGTACTTC. Full variable domain (remainder filled in from reference TRBV7-6 and TRBJ2-7): GAGVSQSPRYKVTKRGQDVALRCDPISGHVSLYWYRQALGQGPEFLTYFNYEAQQDKSGLPNDRFSAERPEGSISTLTIQRTEQRDSAMYRCASSLTGSSYEQYFGPGTRLTVT.

This clone was seen ten or more times. The chain combines TRBV4-3 with TRBJ1-1; D is possibly TRBD1 (5 bases). Trimming took off 4 bases at V and 1 base at J, with 7 bases between the two ends. The CDR3 consists of 13 residues. Per germline, CDR1 LGHNA and CDR2 YSLEER. This CDR3 reads CASSPGQNTEAFF. In nucleotides, the CDR3 is TGCGCCAGCAGCCCCGGACAGAACACTGAAGCTTTCTTT.

This rearrangement joins TRBV11-2 to TRBJ1-1, with unresolved D. CDR3 length equals 13 residues. The V end lost 0 bases, the J end lost 5 bases, and 7 bases lay between the germline ends. The V gene's germline CDR1 is SGHAT and CDR2 FQNNGV. The chain's CDR3 is CASSLDAGTEAFF. As DNA, the CDR3 is TGTGCCAGCAGCTTAGATGCCGGGACTGAAGCTTTCTTT. The full variable domain, completed using reference TRBV11-2 and TRBJ1-1, is EAGVAQSPRYKIIEKRQSVAFWCNPISGHATLYWYQQILGQGPKLLIQFQNNGVVDDSQLPKDRFSAERLKGVDSTLKIQPAKLEDSAVYLCASSLDAGTEAFFGQGTRLTVV.

In its sample, this clone was seen a few times. This sequence joins TRBV2 and TRBJ1-5; maybe TRBD1 (5 bases). The CDR3 has 14 amino acids. V was clipped by 6 bases and J by 1 base, with 10 bases between them. Germline CDR1 SNHLY, CDR2 FYNNEI. The CDR3 region has the DNA TGTGCCAGCAGCCTGGAGGGGAGCAATCAGCCCCAGCATTTT. Encoded protein: CASSLEGSNQPQHF.

The chain combines TRBV10-3 with TRBJ1-5; 8 bases align to TRBD1. V shed 9 bases and J 2 bases; nucleotides not matched to a gene: 6. The CDR3 contains 14 residues. CDR1 is ENHRY, CDR2 SYGVKD, per germline. The CDR3 sequence is CAIEGTGGNQPQHF. In DNA form, the CDR3 reads TGTGCCATTGAGGGGACAGGAGGCAATCAGCCCCAGCATTTT.

The V gene is TRBV27, the J gene TRBJ1-2; a possible D gene is TRBD1 (6 bases). The CDR3 is 14 amino acids. The V end lost 0 bases, the J end lost 8 bases, and 13 bases lay between the germline ends. The V gene's germline CDR1 is MNHEY and CDR2 SMNVEV (reference sequence). CDR3: CASSLSGGIGGYTF. The CDR3 coding sequence is TGTGCCAGCAGTTTATCAGGGGGAATTGGGGGCTACACCTTC.

The gene calls are TRBV7-9 and TRBJ1-1, with TRBD1 matching 7 bases. The V and J ends lost 4 bases and 0 bases, in that order; junction bases with no gene match: 2. CDR1 and CDR2 from the germline V gene are SEHNR and FQNEAQ (reference sequence). This CDR3 region has 14 residues. The CDR3 sequence is CASSWGQLNTEAFF. CDR3 DNA sequence: TGTGCCAGCAGCTGGGGACAGCTGAACACTGAAGCTTTCTTT.

This clone turned up a few times. The chain has TRBV4-1 and TRBJ1-4, with TRBD1 matching over 9 bases. Germline V gene data show CDR1 as MGHRA and CDR2 as YSYEKL. J was trimmed by 7 bases and V by 4 bases; bases with no gene match: 7. The CDR3 runs to 15 residues. CDR3 loop: CASSPPGQGFEKLFF. CDR3 DNA sequence: TGCGCCAGCAGCCCACCGGGACAGGGTTTTGAAAAACTGTTTTTT.